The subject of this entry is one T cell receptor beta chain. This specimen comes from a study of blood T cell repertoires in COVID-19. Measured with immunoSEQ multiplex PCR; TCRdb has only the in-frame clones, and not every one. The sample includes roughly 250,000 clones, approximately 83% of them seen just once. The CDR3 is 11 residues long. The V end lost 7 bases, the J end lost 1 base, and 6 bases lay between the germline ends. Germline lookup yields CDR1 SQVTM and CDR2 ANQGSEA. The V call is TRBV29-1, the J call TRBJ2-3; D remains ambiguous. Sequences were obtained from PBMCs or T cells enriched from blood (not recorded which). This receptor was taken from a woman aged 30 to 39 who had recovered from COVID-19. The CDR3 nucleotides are TGCAGCGGACGGGGCACAGATACGCAGTATTTT. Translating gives CSGRGTDTQYF.